These 20 T cell receptor beta chains came from one sample sequenced in a study of shared clonotypes between healthy human individuals. Sequenced by immunoSEQ multiplex PCR; TCRdb stores in-frame clones only, minus some. The sample has almost 700,000 clones; approximately 90% are singletons. Terminally differentiated effector memory CD45RA+ cells were excluded by CCR7 positive selection of CD45RO-negative cells. The sequenced sample was naive CD8+ T cells sorted from blood. Receptors originate from a man aged 30-40 years in good health.

The chain is built from TRBV11-2 and TRBJ1-4; D unresolved. This CDR3 spans 13 amino acids. Deletions cut 7 bases from V and 5 bases from J, with 11 bases between. Germline V gives CDR1 SGHAT, CDR2 FQNNGV. The CDR3 loop reads CASMRNRNEKLFF. CDR3 nucleotides: TGTGCCAGCATGCGTAACCGCAATGAAAAACTGTTTTTT.

This clone was seen once. The chain has TRBV7-6 and TRBJ2-2, with TRBD2 matching 11 bases. CDR1 is SGHVS, CDR2 FNYEAQ, per germline. This CDR3 spans 17 amino acids. Losses at the gene ends were 5 bases for V and 0 bases for J; bases not matched to a gene: 5. CDR3 in amino acids: CASSKLAGDANTGELFF. The CDR3 region has the DNA TGTGCCAGCAGCAAACTAGCGGGGGACGCGAACACCGGGGAGCTGTTTTTT.

The chain's CDR3 is CSVTTNTEAFF. DNA for the CDR3: TGCAGTGTGACTACGAACACTGAAGCTTTCTTT. The chain links TRBV20-1 to TRBJ1-1; D not resolved. The V and J ends lost 7 bases and 1 base respectively, with 7 bases between them. The CDR3 loop spans 11 amino acids. The germline CDR1 and CDR2 sequences are DFQATT and SNEGSKA (reference sequence).

The chain carries TRBV5-1 and TRBJ1-2, with 8 bases lining up with TRBD1. J gave up 4 bases and V 1 base, and 6 bases lay outside the gene matches. This CDR3 spans 15 amino acids. Germline CDR1 SGHRS, CDR2 YFSETQ. CDR3 sequence reads: CASSLNAGGVYGYTF. The CDR3 DNA follows: TGCGCCAGCAGCTTGAACGCAGGGGGCGTCTATGGCTACACCTTC.

The rearrangement joins TRBV9 to TRBJ2-1, with 9 bases that match TRBD2. After removal of 0 bases from V and 5 bases from J, the junction contained 12 bases not matched to a gene. From germline, CDR1 is SGDLS and CDR2 YYNGEE. This CDR3 is built from 18 residues. The CDR3: CASSVEAAGGVAHNEQFF. In nucleotides, the CDR3 is TGTGCCAGCAGCGTAGAGGCGGCGGGAGGGGTAGCGCACAATGAGCAGTTCTTC.

V gene TRBV6-8 combines with J gene TRBJ2-4; no clear D gene. V was cut by 4 bases and J by 6 bases, with 16 bases left in between. CDR1 is MNHGY and CDR2 is SAAAGT in the germline V gene. The CDR3 extends over 15 amino acids. Written as DNA, the CDR3 is TGTGCCAGCAGTTCCACCCCTAGGAGACTAAACATTCAGTACTTC. Its translation: CASSSTPRRLNIQYF.

The chain has TRBV6-5 and TRBJ2-7; TRBD2 matches at 10 bases. The V segment lost 6 bases and the J segment 2 bases; nucleotides outside the gene matches: 7. CDR1 and CDR2 (germline): MNHEY, SVGAGI. CDR3 length equals 15 residues. CDR3 sequence reads: CASRPVGLAAYEQYF. CDR3 coding DNA: TGTGCCAGCAGACCGGTTGGACTAGCGGCCTACGAGCAGTACTTC.

The V and J genes are TRBV18 and TRBJ1-1; the D gene is possibly TRBD1 (5 bases). Trimming left V 0 bases short and J 3 bases short, with 14 bases between. This CDR3 has 16 residues. Per germline, CDR1 KGHSH and CDR2 LQKENI. CDR3 protein: CASSPPVIRGDTEAFF. The CDR3 nucleotides are TGTGCCAGCTCACCACCCGTGATACGGGGGGACACTGAAGCTTTCTTT.

This rearrangement joins TRBV27 to TRBJ2-3; D gene unclear. Trimming pared 5 bases from V and 5 bases from J, leaving 14 bases between. The germline CDR1 and CDR2 sequences are MNHEY and SMNVEV (reference sequence). The length of the CDR3 is 14 residues. This CDR3 is CASSRDTWRDTQYF. The CDR3 DNA reads as TGTGCCAGCAGTAGGGATACCTGGAGAGATACGCAGTATTTT.

The CDR3 DNA is TGCGCCAGCAGCCGAGAAGGGACTCCGTACAATGAGCAGTTCTTC. Its protein is CASSREGTPYNEQFF. J is TRBJ2-1 and V is TRBV5-1; maybe TRBD2 (6 bases). The CDR3 sequence is 15 residues long. V was clipped by 4 bases and J by 4 bases, with 15 bases between them. The germline gives CDR1 SGHRS, CDR2 YFSETQ.

V gene TRBV27 combines with J gene TRBJ2-7; D gene unclear. CDR1 and CDR2 (germline): MNHEY, SMNVEV (reference sequence). V was pared by 5 bases and J by 0 bases, with 8 bases between. The CDR3 has 13 amino acids. The CDR3 is CASSPVSSYEQYF. The CDR3 coding sequence is TGTGCCAGCAGTCCCGTCAGCTCCTACGAGCAGTACTTC.

V usage is TRBV10-3 and J usage is TRBJ2-7; TRBD1 matches 7 bases. Per germline, CDR1 ENHRY and CDR2 SYGVKD. The CDR3 runs 17 residues. J was trimmed by 0 bases and V by 1 base; bases with no gene match: 9. CDR3 DNA: TGTGCCATCAGTGAGTTGCTCGGGACAGAAAGCTCCTACGAGCAGTACTTC. It encodes CAISELLGTESSYEQYF.

This rearrangement joins TRBV15 to TRBJ1-2; 8 nucleotides match TRBD1. The length of the CDR3 is 15 residues. V trimming: 6 bases; J trimming: 4 bases; junction bases outside the gene matches: 10. From germline, CDR1 is LNHNV and CDR2 YYDKDF (reference sequence). CDR3 protein: CATRETGAPVYGYTF. The CDR3 DNA reads as TGTGCCACCAGGGAGACAGGGGCCCCTGTCTATGGCTACACCTTC. The whole variable domain, filled in from reference TRBV15 and TRBJ1-2, reads DAMVIQNPRYQVTQFGKPVTLSCSQTLNHNVMYWYQQKSSQAPKLLFHYYDKDFNNEADTPDNFQSRRPNTSFCFLDIRSPGLGDTAMYLCATRETGAPVYGYTFGSGTRLTVV.

This chain connects TRBV7-8 to TRBJ2-7; D may be TRBD2 (5 bases). This CDR3 spans 17 amino acids. Germline V lookup: CDR1 SGHVS, CDR2 FQNEAQ. The ends were cut back, 1 base at V and 0 bases at J, with 16 bases in the middle. CDR3: CASSLDGLRLASYEQYF. DNA of the CDR3: TGTGCCAGCAGCTTAGATGGTTTGCGGCTAGCCTCCTACGAGCAGTACTTC.

The rearrangement joins TRBV27 to TRBJ1-1, with unresolved D. The CDR3 covers 14 residues. Germline CDR1 MNHEY, CDR2 SMNVEV (reference sequence). V was clipped by 0 bases and J by 3 bases, with 8 bases between them. CDR3 in DNA: TGTGCCAGCAGTTTATCTAACGGAGACACTGAAGCTTTCTTT. Protein product: CASSLSNGDTEAFF.

This rearrangement joins TRBV6-1 to TRBJ2-1; 10 bases line up with TRBD2. This CDR3 comprises 19 residues. V gave up 2 bases and J gave up 4 bases; unmatched junction bases: 14. The germline CDR1 and CDR2 sequences are MNHNS and SASEGT. CDR3 coding DNA: TGTGCCAGCAGTGAATACCCGGGGGGTAGCGGGAGGCGATACAATGAGCAGTTCTTC. It is translated as CASSEYPGGSGRRYNEQFF.

This rearrangement joins TRBV27 to TRBJ1-5, with 7 bases aligning to TRBD1. CDR1 and CDR2 (germline): MNHEY, SMNVEV (reference sequence). The CDR3 contains 15 residues. V was clipped by 2 bases and J by 3 bases; unmatched bases: 4. DNA for the CDR3: TGTGCCAGCAGTTTAAGCAGGGGGAACAATCAGCCCCAGCATTTT. It encodes CASSLSRGNNQPQHF.

DNA of the CDR3: TGTGCCAGCAGCTCCAATTCCCTGTCGACTAGCGGGGCCTACGAGCAGTACTTC. Amino acid sequence: CASSSNSLSTSGAYEQYF. The rearrangement links TRBV7-8 to TRBJ2-7; 11 nucleotides align to TRBD2. The CDR3 runs to 18 residues. Germline-derived CDR1 and CDR2 are SGHVS and FQNEAQ. V was pared by 4 bases and J by 2 bases, with 13 bases of the junction left unmatched.

The chain links TRBV5-1 to TRBJ1-1; D unresolved. Trimming cost V 1 base and J 1 base, with 5 bases left between them. Germline CDR1 reads SGHRS; CDR2 reads YFSETQ. CDR3 size: 13 residues. The CDR3 DNA reads as TGCGCCAGCAGCTTGTTTGCGAACACTGAAGCTTTCTTT. Translating gives CASSLFANTEAFF.

The V call is TRBV30, the J call TRBJ1-1; no definite D call. V lost 3 bases and J lost 1, with 15 bases in between. The germline CDR1 and CDR2 sequences are GTSNPN and SVGIG (reference sequence). The CDR3 loop spans 15 amino acids. For the CDR3, the DNA is TGTGCCTGGAGCAACCACGTCATGGAGAACACTGAAGCTTTCTTT. Translated: CAWSNHVMENTEAFF.